This TCR beta chain stems from a study of CD8+CD57+ T cells in acquired aplastic anemia. Study in general: About 3 ug was the average amount of DNA from sorted CD4+ and CD8+ cells. For CD4+ cells, healthy donors had an average of roughly 9.8 million reads.

The CDR3 has 15 residues. CDR1 and CDR2 from the germline V gene are MNHEY and SVGAGI. The V end was cut by 2 bases, the J end by 4 bases, with 9 bases between. Using genomic DNA as the template, TCR beta VDJ and CDR3 profiling was carried out. MiXCR, applied by TCRdb to the reads, yields one record per CDR3 protein. Of over 35,000 distinct CDR3 sequences listed, about 70% are singletons. This clonotype occurred many times. Its antigen remains unknown. Whole-study results and caveats: In common between the patients and the controls were approximately 28 CD8+ CDR3 sequences. Patient and control CD8+ Simpson's diversity was not significantly different.

The sample consisted of sorted CD4+, CD8+, or CD8+CD57+ T cells (not recorded which) from PBMCs. The source is a human donor in good health, serving as a control. The chain employs TRBV6-5 and TRBJ1-6; tentatively, D is TRBD1 (6 bases). In DNA, the CDR3 is TGTGCCAGCAGTTACCCGACAGGATATAATTCACCCCTCCACTTT. Translation: CASSYPTGYNSPLHF.